This note documents a single T cell receptor beta chain sequence. Its target is not known. This sample is part of a study of T cell repertoires in ileal Crohn's disease. Whole-study findings and limits: Active smokers at surgery had more clonal expansions than non-smokers. Endoscopic recurrence occurred in every patient whose clonality exceeded 26.8%. High-frequency clones were more common in sorted CD8 than CD4 cells.

The assay was immunoSEQ multiplex PCR, and TCRdb's table has in-frame clones only and misses some. In the table there are around 33,000 clones, around three quarters of which are singletons. Germline loops: CDR1 SGHRS, CDR2 YFSETQ. There are 15 residues in the CDR3. Trimming stripped 4 bases from V and 0 bases from J, with 10 bases between. This receptor was obtained from an adult with Crohn's disease. The sequenced material came from ileal tissue. This sequence joins TRBV5-1 and TRBJ2-2; D not certain. The CDR3 bases are TGCGCCAGCAGCCCTAGGTCATCGAACACCGGGGAGCTGTTTTTT. It specifies CASSPRSSNTGELFF. Together with reference TRBV5-1 and TRBJ2-2, the CDR3 gives the full variable domain: KAGVTQTPRYLIKTRGQQVTLSCSPISGHRSVSWYQQTPGQGLQFLFEYFSETQRNKGNFPGRFSGRQFSNSRSEMNVSTLELGDSALYLCASSPRSSNTGELFFGEGSRLTVL.